The 16 T cell receptor beta chains below were found in one sample sequenced in a study of regulatory T cells in long-lasting Graves disease. The time point: persistent/refractory GD, antithyroid drugs over 5 years with positive TRAb. The TCR library was made from RNA that had been extracted from PBMCs in TRIzol. Building the TCR beta libraries relied on iRepertoire HTBI primers, and CDR3 regions underwent Arm-PCR. TCRdb re-analysed the multiplex PCR reads in MiXCR, keeping a single row per CDR3 protein. Found here are a few hundred thousand distinct CDR3 sequences, roughly 21% of them singletons; the top ten hold 7% to 9%. This specimen consisted of peripheral blood mononuclear cells (PBMCs), obtained when the disease was refractory, from a patient treated with antithyroid drugs. Receptors were obtained from a female donor with Graves disease.

Written as DNA, the CDR3 is TGCGCCAGCAGCTTGCGTCGGGAGTCAGGGATACAAGAGACCCAGTACTTC. Residues: CASSLRRESGIQETQYF. This chain joins TRBV5-1 and TRBJ2-5; TRBD2 might be the D (6 bases). CDR3 length: 17 residues. V lost 1 base and J 2 bases, leaving 18 bases between the germline ends. Germline CDR1 is SGHRS and CDR2 is YFSETQ. Together with reference TRBV5-1 and TRBJ2-5, the CDR3 gives the full variable domain: KAGVTQTPRYLIKTRGQQVTLSCSPISGHRSVSWYQQTPGQGLQFLFEYFSETQRNKGNFPGRFSGRQFSNSRSEMNVSTLELGDSALYLCASSLRRESGIQETQYFGPGTRLLVL.

This clonotype was counted ten times or more. The J gene is TRBJ1-1, the V gene TRBV28; perhaps TRBD1 as D (5 bases). The CDR3 length is 13 residues. The germline V and J ends were trimmed by 6 bases and 6 bases, with 14 bases remaining between them. Germline V gene data show CDR1 as MDHEN and CDR2 as SYDVKM. The CDR3 reads CASSRGVSPEAFF. CDR3 in DNA: TGTGCCAGCAGCCGAGGGGTCTCCCCTGAAGCTTTCTTT. The variable domain in full, completed from reference TRBV28 and TRBJ1-1, reads DVKVTQSSRYLVKRTGEKVFLECVQDMDHENMFWYRQDPGLGLRLIYFSYDVKMKEKGDIPEGYSVSREKKERFSLILESASTNQTSMYLCASSRGVSPEAFFGQGTRLTVV.

The J gene is TRBJ2-3, the V gene TRBV24-1; D possibly matches TRBD1 or TRBD2 (5 bases each). Germline V gives CDR1 KGHDR, CDR2 SFDVKD. This CDR3 has 16 residues. Trimming removed 5 bases from V and 0 bases from J, with 14 bases in between. For the CDR3, the DNA is TGTGCCACCAGTGCTTACGGGGCGCGAAGCACAGATACGCAGTATTTT. Its translation: CATSAYGARSTDTQYF.

CDR3 amino acids: CASSNRDVGNTIYF. CDR3 DNA sequence: TGTGCCAGCAGTAACAGGGATGTCGGAAACACCATATATTTT. The V and J genes are TRBV28 and TRBJ1-3; tentatively, D is TRBD1 (6 bases). This CDR3 region has 14 residues. Per germline, CDR1 MDHEN and CDR2 SYDVKM. Between the trimmed V and J ends, which lost 5 bases and 4 bases, there was a span of 12 bases.

In its sample, this clonotype was seen many times. The J gene is TRBJ2-7, the V gene TRBV6-1, with TRBD2 matching over 8 bases. The J segment lost 2 bases and the V segment lost 3 bases, leaving 9 bases of the junction unmatched. The CDR3 is 16 amino acids. CDR1 and CDR2 from the germline V gene are MNHNS and SASEGT. CDR3 residues: CASSDLRLAITYEQYF. The CDR3 DNA sequence: TGTGCCAGCAGTGACCTCAGACTAGCGATAACCTACGAGCAGTACTTC.

This clonotype has a count of ten or more. V and J are TRBV2 and TRBJ2-5, with a tentative D call TRBD1 (5 bases). CDR1 is SNHLY and CDR2 is FYNNEI in the germline V gene. The V gene lost 2 bases and the J gene lost 4 bases, with 14 bases spanning the gap. CDR3 size: 15 residues. The CDR3 protein is CASSESGFDGETQYF. In DNA form, the CDR3 reads TGTGCCAGCAGTGAATCAGGGTTTGATGGAGAGACCCAGTACTTC.

This clonotype was picked up many times. The CDR3 is CASSFRDKLFF. CDR3 coding DNA: TGTGCCAGTTCCTTCCGGGACAAACTGTTTTTT. This sequence joins TRBV2 and TRBJ1-4; a possible D gene is TRBD1 (5 bases). V was pared by 9 bases and J by 11 bases, with 13 bases between. The CDR3 contains 11 residues. Germline V gene sequence: CDR1 SNHLY, CDR2 FYNNEI.

This clonotype was counted between two and nine times. The gene calls are TRBV7-9 and TRBJ2-5; possibly TRBD1 for D (6 bases). Trimming pared 1 base from V and 2 bases from J, leaving 8 bases between. Germline V CDR1 and CDR2: SEHNR, FQNEAQ (reference sequence). The CDR3 loop spans 14 amino acids. Here the CDR3 reads CASSLVDSQETQYF. CDR3 coding DNA: TGTGCCAGCAGCTTAGTGGACAGTCAAGAGACCCAGTACTTC.

The chain joins TRBV27 to TRBJ1-1; D might be TRBD1 (6 bases). Germline V gene lookup returns CDR1 MNHEY and CDR2 SMNVEV (reference sequence). The CDR3 is made up of 14 amino acids. Trimming took 8 bases from V and 1 from J, leaving 14 bases between them. The CDR3 protein is CASRFTTGNTEAFF. The CDR3 nucleotides read TGTGCCAGCCGCTTTACGACAGGGAACACTGAAGCTTTCTTT.

Ten or more counts support this clonotype. The rearrangement uses TRBV20-1 and TRBJ2-7; TRBD1 or TRBD2 may be the D gene (5 bases each). CDR1 and CDR2 (germline): DFQATT, SNEGSKA (reference sequence). This CDR3 has 14 residues. The V gene lost 0 bases and the J gene lost 2 bases, with 11 bases spanning the gap. CDR3 loop: CSAREQGRAYEQYF. CDR3 in DNA: TGCAGTGCTAGAGAGCAGGGACGCGCCTACGAGCAGTACTTC.

This clonotype was detected only a few times. The CDR3 protein is CASTLTRGPYEQYF. For the CDR3, the DNA is TGTGCCAGCACCCTCACACGGGGGCCCTACGAGCAGTACTTC. The chain links TRBV6-1 to TRBJ2-7; D tentatively fits TRBD1 or TRBD2 (6 bases each). The germline V gene has CDR1 MNHNS and CDR2 SASEGT. The CDR3 is 14 amino acids. Trimming pared 7 bases from V and 2 bases from J, leaving 15 bases between.

This clonotype was counted between two and nine times. This chain's CDR3 is CSARASRTSGSGGELFF. The CDR3, as DNA: TGCAGTGCTAGGGCATCCCGGACTAGCGGGAGCGGCGGGGAGCTGTTTTTT. This chain joins TRBV20-1 and TRBJ2-2, with 13 nucleotides matching TRBD2. Germline CDR1 and CDR2: DFQATT and SNEGSKA (reference sequence). Unmatched junction bases numbered 11, after V lost 3 bases and J lost 7 bases. This CDR3 comprises 17 residues.

Remarks on this clonotype: One end of the junction is discordant with germline, which a read error may explain. CDR3 sequence (DNA): TGTGCCACCGGTGATTTAGCAGGGGGCGTGGAGACCCAGTACTTC. It specifies CATGDLAGGVETQYF. This sequence joins TRBV24-1 and TRBJ2-5; 8 nucleotides line up with TRBD1. The germline V gene encodes CDR1 KGHDR and CDR2 SFDVKD. The CDR3 runs to 15 residues.

J is TRBJ1-1 and V is TRBV5-4; 9 bases are a match to TRBD1. V was pared by 5 bases and J by 3 bases, with 8 bases of the junction left unmatched. The CDR3 is made up of 15 amino acids. CDR1 is SGHNT, CDR2 YYREEE, per germline (reference sequence). CDR3 DNA sequence: TGTGCCAGCAGGCGGACAGGGGCGAAGGACACTGAAGCTTTCTTT. Encoded protein: CASRRTGAKDTEAFF.

This clonotype has a count of ten or more. This chain uses TRBV12-3 or TRBV12-4 with TRBJ2-2, with unresolved D. V was shortened by 3 bases and J by 6 bases, with 8 bases between the two germline ends. This CDR3 spans 13 amino acids. The CDR3 sequence is CASSFWESGELFF. The CDR3 DNA sequence: TGTGCCAGCAGTTTCTGGGAATCCGGGGAGCTGTTTTTT.

This clonotype was recorded at least ten times. The chain recombines TRBV12-5 with TRBJ2-5; the match to TRBD1 covers 7 bases. The V and J ends lost 3 bases and 3 bases, in that order; junction bases with no gene match: 4. Germline-derived CDR1 and CDR2 are LGHNT and FRNRAP. The CDR3 covers 14 residues. The CDR3 region has the DNA TGTGCTAGTGGTTTCGGGACAGTTAAAGAGACCCAGTACTTC. Protein product: CASGFGTVKETQYF.